The rows below give T cell receptor beta chains drawn from one sample of a study of T cells in localized non-small cell lung cancer. Generated by immunoSEQ multiplex PCR, the TCRdb table keeps only in-frame clones and is missing some. Among around 1,700 clones listed, approximately 23% were seen once. This specimen consisted of normal lung tissue next to the tumor, obtained before any cancer treatment. The receptor set was obtained from a man between 18 and 49 years old with stage I lung adenocarcinoma. The CDR3 runs from the conserved cysteine through the conserved F or W. Fields, in order: V gene, D gene, J gene, clone size, CDR3 DNA, CDR3 protein. A D gene is named only where the DNA matches it firmly. Rows give clone size only sometimes, using once, few, many, or a class for an expanded clone.

V: TRBV11-3
D: .
J: TRBJ2-1
size: few
DNA: TGTGCCAGCAGCTCCCAGGGTGGGGGGAGATTCTCCTACAATGAGCAGTTCTTC
CDR3: CASSSQGGGRFSYNEQFF

V: TRBV7-4
D: .
J: TRBJ1-4
size: few
DNA: TGTGCCAGCAGCTTAGGCGTATATGAAAAACTGTTTTTT
CDR3: CASSLGVYEKLFF

V: TRBV30
D: .
J: TRBJ2-1
size: .
DNA: TGTGCCTGGAGTGTGAGTACAGGGAGATACAATGAGCAGTTCTTC
CDR3: CAWSVSTGRYNEQFF

V: TRBV19
D: .
J: TRBJ1-5
size: .
DNA: TGTGCCAGTAGTATTTATCAGGGACGTATTAATCAGCCCCAGCATTTT
CDR3: CASSIYQGRINQPQHF

V: TRBV5-1
D: .
J: TRBJ2-2
size: .
DNA: TGCGCCAGCAGCTTATTGGAGGGGGCAAACGGGGAGCTGTTTTTT
CDR3: CASSLLEGANGELFF

V: TRBV30
D: .
J: TRBJ2-5
size: .
DNA: TGTGCCTGGGGAACAGGGAACGGCCAAGAGACCCAGTACTTC
CDR3: CAWGTGNGQETQYF

V: TRBV5-1
D: .
J: TRBJ1-1
size: .
DNA: TGCGCCAGCCGGTGGGGCACAGGGCTCATGAACACTGAAGCTTTCTTT
CDR3: CASRWGTGLMNTEAFF

V: TRBV9
D: TRBD2
J: TRBJ2-2
size: .
DNA: TGTGCCAGCAGCGTAGGACTAGCGGCACCCACCGGGGAGCTGTTTTTT
CDR3: CASSVGLAAPTGELFF

V: TRBV18
D: .
J: TRBJ1-1
size: few
DNA: TGTGCCAGCTCACCATCTTTCTTAACTGAAGCTTTCTTT
CDR3: CASSPSFLTEAFF

V: TRBV28
D: .
J: TRBJ1-5
size: few
DNA: TGTGCCAGCAGCCATGACAGCAATCAGCCCCAGCATTTT
CDR3: CASSHDSNQPQHF

V: TRBV18
D: TRBD1
J: TRBJ2-7
size: .
DNA: TGTGCCAGCTCAAAGGATACAGGGGTCTACGAGCAGTACTTC
CDR3: CASSKDTGVYEQYF

V: TRBV11-3
D: .
J: TRBJ2-5
size: medium-sized
DNA: TGTGCCAGCAGCCCCGGGGGAGGCAGAGGAGAGACCCAGTACTTC
CDR3: CASSPGGGRGETQYF

V: TRBV6-8
D: .
J: TRBJ1-1
size: large
DNA: TGTGCCAGCAGTGATATGGGGATTAAGGCTGAAGCTTTCTTT
CDR3: CASSDMGIKAEAFF

V: TRBV6-8
D: .
J: TRBJ1-2
size: few
DNA: TGTGCCAGCAGCCAATTCGACAGGGGCTACACCTTC
CDR3: CASSQFDRGYTF

V: TRBV9
D: .
J: TRBJ1-1
size: medium-sized
DNA: TGTGCCAGCAGCGGACCTGAACTAGGGCTTGAAGCTTTCTTT
CDR3: CASSGPELGLEAFF

V: TRBV15
D: .
J: TRBJ2-6
size: .
DNA: TGTGCCACCAGCAGAGATATGAGCATCTCTGGGGCCAACGTCCTGACTTTC
CDR3: CATSRDMSISGANVLTF

V: TRBV6-8
D: .
J: TRBJ2-7
size: few
DNA: TGTGCCAGCAGTTCAGGACAGAGGATATATCGGGAGCAGTACTTC
CDR3: CASSSGQRIYREQYF

V: TRBV11-3
D: TRBD1
J: TRBJ1-2
size: .
DNA: TGTGCCAGCAGCTTGGGAGGGACAGGGGTTAACTATGGCTACACCTTC
CDR3: CASSLGGTGVNYGYTF

V: TRBV29-1
D: .
J: TRBJ1-2
size: .
DNA: TGCAGCGTTGATTGGCAGGGTGGGGGCTACACCTTC
CDR3: CSVDWQGGGYTF

V: TRBV19
D: .
J: TRBJ2-1
size: .
DNA: TGTGCCAGTAGTATTGCAGGGTATGGGAACAATGAGCAGTTCTTC
CDR3: CASSIAGYGNNEQFF

V: TRBV11-3
D: TRBD2
J: TRBJ2-1
size: .
DNA: TGTGCCAGCAGCTTAGAAGCGGGGGGCTACAATGAGCAGTTCTTC
CDR3: CASSLEAGGYNEQFF

V: TRBV6-8
D: .
J: TRBJ1-2
size: .
DNA: TGTGCCATCAGTGCAGACAGTGTAAGCCTTAACTATGGCTACACCTTC
CDR3: CAISADSVSLNYGYTF

V: TRBV9
D: .
J: TRBJ1-6
size: .
DNA: TGTGCCAGCAGTGAACGGGGGAGCTCCTATAATTCACCCCTCCACTTT
CDR3: CASSERGSSYNSPLHF

V: TRBV19
D: .
J: TRBJ2-2
size: .
DNA: TGTGCCAGTAGGGTAGGACAGACGAACACCGGGGAGCTGTTTTTT
CDR3: CASRVGQTNTGELFF

V: TRBV28
D: TRBD2
J: TRBJ2-3
size: .
DNA: TGTGCCAGCAGATCAGGCGGGGGGGGCACAGATACGCAGTATTTT
CDR3: CASRSGGGGTDTQYF

V: TRBV6-8
D: .
J: TRBJ2-1
size: medium-sized
DNA: TGTGCCAGCAGTTCAAGTGTCGGGGAGGTCAATGAGCAGTTCTTC
CDR3: CASSSSVGEVNEQFF

V: TRBV2
D: TRBD1
J: TRBJ2-2
size: few
DNA: TGTGCCAGCAGCTTCATCGGGACAGGGGGCACCGGGGAGCTGTTTTTT
CDR3: CASSFIGTGGTGELFF

V: TRBV18
D: .
J: TRBJ2-7
size: .
DNA: TGTGCCAGCTCACCCGATACCTACGAGCAGTACTTC
CDR3: CASSPDTYEQYF

V: TRBV28
D: .
J: TRBJ2-1
size: .
DNA: TGTGCCAGCAGCTGGACGACTCTTGATGAGCAGTTCTTC
CDR3: CASSWTTLDEQFF

V: TRBV30
D: TRBD1
J: TRBJ1-1
size: .
DNA: TGTGCCTGGAGAGACAGGGGGCTGACTGAAGCTTTCTTT
CDR3: CAWRDRGLTEAFF

V: TRBV28
D: TRBD2
J: TRBJ2-3
size: once
DNA: TGTGCCAGCAGCCCGAGCGGGGGGGCGAGATATACGCAGTATTTT
CDR3: CASSPSGGARYTQYF

V: TRBV16
D: .
J: TRBJ1-1
size: few
DNA: TGTGCCAGCAGGTCCTTTAGAGCTTTCTTT
CDR3: CASRSFRAFF

V: TRBV15
D: .
J: TRBJ1-2
size: once
DNA: TGTGCCACCAGCAGCAGGCAAGAAGGGTCGGGGGACTATGGCTACACCTTC
CDR3: CATSSRQEGSGDYGYTF

V: TRBV15
D: TRBD1
J: TRBJ1-3
size: .
DNA: TGTGCCACCAGCAGGCCCGACAGGGACCTTCTCGGTGGAAACACCATATATTTT
CDR3: CATSRPDRDLLGGNTIYF

V: TRBV6-8
D: .
J: TRBJ2-2
size: medium-sized
DNA: TGTGCCAGCAGACAGGGAGTTTCGGTTACCGGGGAGCTGTTTTTT
CDR3: CASRQGVSVTGELFF

V: TRBV5-1
D: .
J: TRBJ2-7
size: .
DNA: TGCGCCAGCAGCTTGAGTACAGGGAATGTGGCATACGAGCAGTACTTC
CDR3: CASSLSTGNVAYEQYF

V: TRBV12-5
D: .
J: TRBJ1-1
size: .
DNA: TGTGCCAGCATGGGGAGTTTCGGCACTGAAGCTTTCTTT
CDR3: CASMGSFGTEAFF

V: TRBV6-8
D: .
J: TRBJ2-1
size: few
DNA: TGTGCCAGCAGTCCTGGTATTTCCTCCTACAATGAGCAGTTCTTC
CDR3: CASSPGISSYNEQFF

V: TRBV6-8
D: TRBD1
J: TRBJ1-2
size: few
DNA: TGTGCCAGCAGTTACAACTCGCACCCCGGGACAGGGACGAACTATGGCTACACCTTC
CDR3: CASSYNSHPGTGTNYGYTF